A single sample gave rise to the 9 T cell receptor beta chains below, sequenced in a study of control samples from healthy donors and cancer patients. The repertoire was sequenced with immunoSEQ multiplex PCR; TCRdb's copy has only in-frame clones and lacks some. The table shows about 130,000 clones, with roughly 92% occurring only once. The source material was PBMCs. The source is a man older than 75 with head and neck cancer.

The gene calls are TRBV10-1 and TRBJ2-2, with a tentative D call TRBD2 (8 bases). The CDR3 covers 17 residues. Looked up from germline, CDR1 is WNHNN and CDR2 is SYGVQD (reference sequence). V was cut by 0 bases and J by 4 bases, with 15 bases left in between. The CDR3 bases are TGCGCCAGCAGTGAGTCGACAGGGACTAGAGGCACCGGGGAGCTGTTTTTT. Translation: CASSESTGTRGTGELFF.

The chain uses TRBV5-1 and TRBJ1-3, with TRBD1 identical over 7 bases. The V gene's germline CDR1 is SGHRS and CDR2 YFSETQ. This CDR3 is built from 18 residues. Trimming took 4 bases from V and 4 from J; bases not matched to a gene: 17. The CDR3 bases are TGCGCCAGCAGCCCCGACCTCGTCGGGACAGTCTCCGGAAACACCATATATTTT. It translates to CASSPDLVGTVSGNTIYF. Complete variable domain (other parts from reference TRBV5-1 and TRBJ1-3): KAGVTQTPRYLIKTRGQQVTLSCSPISGHRSVSWYQQTPGQGLQFLFEYFSETQRNKGNFPGRFSGRQFSNSRSEMNVSTLELGDSALYLCASSPDLVGTVSGNTIYFGEGSWLTVV.

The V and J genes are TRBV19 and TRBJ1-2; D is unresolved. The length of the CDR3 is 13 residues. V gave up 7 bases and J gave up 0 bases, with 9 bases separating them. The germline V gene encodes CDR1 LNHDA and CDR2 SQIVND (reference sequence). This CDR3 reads CASNRKTNYGYTF. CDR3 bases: TGTGCCAGTAATAGAAAGACTAACTATGGCTACACCTTC.

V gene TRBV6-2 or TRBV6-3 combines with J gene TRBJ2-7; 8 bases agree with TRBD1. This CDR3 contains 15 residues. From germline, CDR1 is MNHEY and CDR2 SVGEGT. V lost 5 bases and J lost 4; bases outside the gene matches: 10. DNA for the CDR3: TGTGCCAGCAGTGCGTCCGGGACAGGAGGGTACGAGCAGTACTTC. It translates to CASSASGTGGYEQYF.

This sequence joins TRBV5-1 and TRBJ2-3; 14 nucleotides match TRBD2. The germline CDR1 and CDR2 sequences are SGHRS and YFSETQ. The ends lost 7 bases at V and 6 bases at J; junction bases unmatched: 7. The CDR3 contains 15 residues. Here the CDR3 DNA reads TGCGCCAGCGGCTCCGGGACTAGCGGGGGTGATACGCAGTATTTT. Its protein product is CASGSGTSGGDTQYF.

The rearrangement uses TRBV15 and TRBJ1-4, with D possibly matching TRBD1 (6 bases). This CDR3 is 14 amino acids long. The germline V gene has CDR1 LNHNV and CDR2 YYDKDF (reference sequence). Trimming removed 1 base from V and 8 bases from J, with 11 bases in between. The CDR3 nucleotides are TGTGCCACCAGCAGAGGGGGGCTCGGCGAAAAACTGTTTTTT. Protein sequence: CATSRGGLGEKLFF.

Here the CDR3 DNA reads TGCGCCAGCAGCTTGGCGGCAGGGGGTCAAGAGACCCAGTACTTC. It specifies CASSLAAGGQETQYF. The chain recombines TRBV5-1 with TRBJ2-5; 7 bases align to TRBD1. The length of the CDR3 is 15 residues. The V segment lost 0 bases and the J segment 2 bases; nucleotides outside the gene matches: 4. Germline V gives CDR1 SGHRS, CDR2 YFSETQ.

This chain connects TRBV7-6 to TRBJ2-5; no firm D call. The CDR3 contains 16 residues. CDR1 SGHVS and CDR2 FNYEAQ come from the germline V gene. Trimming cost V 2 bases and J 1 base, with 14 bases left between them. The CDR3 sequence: CASSLFTAGLQETQYF. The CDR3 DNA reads TGTGCCAGCAGCTTATTCACAGCAGGCCTCCAAGAGACCCAGTACTTC.

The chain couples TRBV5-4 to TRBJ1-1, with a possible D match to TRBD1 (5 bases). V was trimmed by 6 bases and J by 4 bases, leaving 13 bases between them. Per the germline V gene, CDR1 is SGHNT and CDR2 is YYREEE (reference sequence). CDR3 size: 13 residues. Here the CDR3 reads CASTQAGGTEAFF. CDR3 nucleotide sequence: TGTGCCAGCACCCAGGCGGGGGGCACTGAAGCTTTCTTT.